The sample holds many counts of the clone carrying this TCR beta chain. Its target is unknown. Amplification of TCR alpha and beta CDR3 regions from RNA used iRepertoire nested multiplex PCR. Each CDR3 protein gets one entry after TCRdb re-called the multiplex PCR reads with MiXCR. Here the sample spans about 210,000 distinct CDR3 sequences, around 30% being singletons. There are 12 residues in the CDR3. V lost 3 bases to trimming and J lost 12 bases; unmatched junction nucleotides: 6. The germline gives CDR1 SGHDN, CDR2 FVKESK. This entry is derived from a study of glioma-infiltrating T cells. The study's findings and limits: Non-neoplastic patients had below-expected tissue-blood divergence, while all gliomas exceeded expectation. Only very few CDR3 sequences appeared in both tissue and blood.

This sequence joins TRBV14 and TRBJ1-1; 8 bases match TRBD1. This sequence originates from a human donor with low-grade glioma or glioblastoma, undergoing nonglioma brain surgery, or in good health (not recorded which). Sequenced input: glioma tissue, nonneoplastic brain tissue, or PBMCs (not recorded which). CDR3 sequence (DNA): TGTGCCAGCAGCCAGGACAGGGTTTATACTTTCTTT. This sequence encodes CASSQDRVYTFF.